This TCR beta chain was retrieved from a study of identical twins (dated by TCRdb to the mid-2010s). For the wider study: The study deep-sequenced TCR alpha and beta repertoires from monozygotic twins, unrelated adults of various ages and cord blood to test whether fetal clonotypes persist. To rule out contamination, replicate twin experiments were performed at different times with different library preparation protocols. Broader findings and caveats from the paper: Abundant cord blood beta clonotypes had fewer insertions, young adult naive repertoires showed a similar but weaker trend, and memory repertoires showed no such trend. Out-of-frame TCR alpha sequences shared between twins showed an excess of low generation-probability sequences compared with coincidental sharing between unrelated individuals. Because the same donors could not be followed over many years, the conclusions relied on cross-sectional statistical analysis. Out-of-frame TCR alpha sharing in monozygotic twins was systematically underestimated by recombination models, whereas sharing between unrelated individuals was in agreement with the recombination models. In beta out-of-frame sequences, excess twin sharing was weaker, because having fewer shared sequences lowered the signal-to-noise ratio. Invariant T cells such as MAIT and iNKT could partly confound zero-insertion analyses, although diverse VJ usage argued against such confounding for most clonotypes.

Only healthy Caucasian donors were included. The CDR3 sequence holds 15 residues, the cysteine and phenylalanine included. Solely the CDR3 DNA is kept, with 45 bases framed from the first base. The CDR1 and CDR2 encoded by the germline V gene are SGHTA and FQGNSA. V is reduced by 4 bases and J by 3 bases, leaving a spacing of 13 bases between them. Libraries were constructed by 5' RACE. Data came from an Illumina HiSeq 2000. A universal primer binding site was added through template switching, and the final cDNA carried a unique molecular identifier so that TCR cDNA molecules could be counted accurately. First-strand cDNA for TCR alpha and beta chains was synthesized from specific primers in the conserved constant-segment region. To control for contamination, every cDNA library carried two barcodes: a SMART-Mk sample barcode plus Illumina barcodes. Two successive PCR steps introduced TruSeq adapter sequences along with Illumina sample barcodes. The TCR alpha and beta cDNA libraries were sequenced on the Illumina HiSeq platform using custom primers. On the authors' methods: MiGEC processed the raw reads to extract unique molecular identifiers, while MiXCR was used to determine the CDR3 positions. For each individual, recombination models were inferred using an EM algorithm with the repgenHMM and IGoR tools. Shared clonotypes were analyzed with the tcR package in R, and sharing was normalized by the product of cloneset sizes. To study raw recombination free of thymic and clonal selection effects, out-of-frame nonproductive sequences were analyzed. In-frame beta chains were kept once TCRdb had trimmed the public reads at Q25 with fastp and called clones with MiXCR. Rows matching on CDR3 protein sequence are summarized as one entry with the most common DNA and genes. Here the V and J calls rest on TCRdb's processing, not on the authors' analysis. The sample table shows 1.5 million to 2 million distinct CDR3 sequences, and around a third are seen once. About 0.27% of the sample belongs to the ten largest clones.

This clonotype was recorded only once. What antigen it recognizes has not been identified. Base qualities are not recorded, but no much larger clone differs from it by a single base. What was sequenced was cord blood. The chain links TRBV7-2 with TRBJ2-4, and perhaps TRBD1 as D gene, on 7 matching bases. The source of this sequence is a newborn girl in good health. The CDR3: CASSSRQGGKNIQYF. The sequence in DNA is TGTGCCAGCAGCTCCCGACAGGGAGGCAAAAACATTCAGTACTTC.